The 16 T cell receptor beta chains below were found in one sample sequenced in a study of beta chain features in type 1 diabetes. The entirety of the isolated RNA underwent reverse transcription, so expressed TCRB transcripts were sequenced. TCRdb's copy holds only in-frame clones and misses some; the assay was immunoSEQ multiplex PCR. The sample records 130,000 to 150,000 clones, less than 11% being singletons. The material sequenced was naive CD4+ T cells from blood. The origin of the receptors is a man aged 18-30 years in good health.

This clone was counted a few times. The chain is built from TRBV9 and TRBJ2-6; D remains unclear. From germline, CDR1 is SGDLS and CDR2 YYNGEE. The CDR3 runs to 18 residues. Trimming took off 4 bases at V and 0 bases at J, with 17 bases between the two ends. In nucleotides, the CDR3 is TGTGCCAGCAGCCTTACAGTTAGTACCATCTCTGGGGCCAACGTCCTGACTTTC. Translating gives CASSLTVSTISGANVLTF.

V gene TRBV6-5 combines with J gene TRBJ2-7; the D gene is possibly TRBD2 (5 bases). This CDR3 contains 13 residues. V was pared by 8 bases and J by 3 bases, with 14 bases between. In germline, CDR1 is MNHEY, CDR2 SVGAGI. Here the CDR3 reads CASESASGYEQYF. DNA for the CDR3: TGTGCCAGCGAATCTGCCAGCGGCTACGAGCAGTACTTC.

This clone was seen only a few times. This chain joins TRBV18 and TRBJ1-6; TRBD1 matches at 8 bases. The CDR3 loop spans 15 amino acids. V shed 3 bases and J 10 bases; nucleotides not matched to a gene: 8. Germline CDR1 reads KGHSH; CDR2 reads LQKENI. CDR3 nucleotide sequence: TGTGCCAGCTCACCTACAGGGGGGTTCGAATCACCCCTCCACTTT. The encoded protein is CASSPTGGFESPLHF. Full variable domain (rest looked up from reference TRBV18 and TRBJ1-6): NAGVMQNPRHLVRRRGQEARLRCSPMKGHSHVYWYRQLPEEGLKFMVYLQKENIIDESGMPKERFSAEFPKEGPSILRIQQVVRGDSAAYFCASSPTGGFESPLHFGNGTRLTVT.

This clone occurred a few times. V is TRBV6-5 and J is TRBJ2-5; D perhaps matches TRBD2 (5 bases). The ends were cut back, 0 bases at V and 5 bases at J, with 13 bases in the middle. Germline CDR1 MNHEY, CDR2 SVGAGI. The CDR3 runs to 15 residues. CDR3 nucleotide sequence: TGTGCCAGCAGTTACTCGATCGGACTCCCGGAGACCCAGTACTTC. Translation gives CASSYSIGLPETQYF.

This clone appeared a few times. The rearrangement uses TRBV30 and TRBJ1-5; maybe TRBD1 (6 bases). The CDR3 has 15 amino acids. V lost 2 bases to trimming and J lost 3 bases, with 14 bases between them. Germline CDR1 is GTSNPN and CDR2 is SVGIG (reference sequence). CDR3 DNA sequence: TGTGCCTGGAGTAAGGCAGGGGCGAACAATCAGCCCCAGCATTTT. This translates into CAWSKAGANNQPQHF.

This chain joins TRBV27 and TRBJ2-2; the D gene is possibly TRBD1 (6 bases). CDR1 and CDR2 (germline): MNHEY, SMNVEV (reference sequence). This CDR3 is built from 15 residues. V lost 2 bases and J lost 0, with 7 bases in between. CDR3 nucleotide sequence: TGTGCCAGCAGTTTAAGGGGGACGAACACCGGGGAGCTGTTTTTT. Amino acid sequence: CASSLRGTNTGELFF.

V gene TRBV11-2 combines with J gene TRBJ2-3; 10 nucleotides match TRBD2. Germline values: CDR1 SGHAT, CDR2 FQNNGV. The CDR3 loop spans 16 amino acids. J gave up 5 bases and V 5 bases, and 10 bases lay outside the gene matches. The CDR3 is CASSAQRGGLGDTQYF. The CDR3 nucleotides read TGTGCCAGCAGCGCCCAGCGGGGGGGCCTTGGAGATACGCAGTATTTT.

The chain couples TRBV6-6 to TRBJ2-1; D is possibly TRBD2 (7 bases). V lost 5 bases and J lost 1, with 9 bases in between. The germline V gene has CDR1 MNHNY and CDR2 SVGAGI (reference sequence). The CDR3 is made up of 14 amino acids. CDR3 amino acids: CASSRGGSYNEQFF. CDR3 nucleotides: TGTGCCAGCAGTAGGGGGGGGTCCTACAATGAGCAGTTCTTC.

This clone was counted ten times or more. The genes are TRBV28 and TRBJ2-7, with no clear D. Germline V gene sequence: CDR1 MDHEN, CDR2 SYDVKM. The CDR3 runs to 13 residues. V dropped 7 bases and J dropped 0 bases, with 10 bases sitting between them. The CDR3 loop reads CASTSSVSYEQYF. The CDR3, as DNA: TGTGCCAGCACCTCGTCAGTCTCCTACGAGCAGTACTTC.

The chain couples TRBV6-5 to TRBJ2-7, with a tentative D call TRBD2 (5 bases). Germline V CDR1 and CDR2: MNHEY, SVGAGI. V was clipped by 8 bases and J by 0 bases, with 11 bases between them. This CDR3 spans 13 amino acids. CDR3 nucleotide sequence: TGTGCCAGCGAGGACTCGAGCTCCTACGAGCAGTACTTC. It specifies CASEDSSSYEQYF.

This chain links TRBV6-5 with TRBJ1-2, with a tentative D call TRBD1 (5 bases). Trimming pared 6 bases from V and 4 bases from J, leaving 15 bases between. The CDR3 is 14 amino acids. The germline V gene encodes CDR1 MNHEY and CDR2 SVGAGI. The CDR3 loop is CASSPDGTGYGYTF. CDR3 DNA sequence: TGTGCCAGCAGCCCCGACGGAACAGGCTATGGCTACACCTTC.

The rearrangement uses TRBV5-8 and TRBJ2-1, with a weak D call TRBD1 (6 bases). Trimming pared 5 bases from V and 12 bases from J, leaving 15 bases between. This CDR3 contains 12 residues. The germline V gene encodes CDR1 SGHTS and CDR2 YDEGEE. The CDR3 nucleotides are TGTGCCAGCAGTAACAACAGGGTAGGGCAGTTCTTC. It specifies CASSNNRVGQFF.

A few counts support this clone. V and J are TRBV5-6 and TRBJ1-1; D not resolved. The CDR3 totals 13 residues. Germline lookup yields CDR1 SGHDT and CDR2 YYEEEE. V was shortened by 4 bases and J by 3 bases, with 10 bases between the two germline ends. The CDR3 here is CASSIGVYTEAFF. The CDR3 DNA follows: TGTGCCAGCAGCATAGGAGTCTACACTGAAGCTTTCTTT.

This clone was observed a handful of times. V and J are TRBV6-5 and TRBJ2-7, with a possible D match to TRBD2 (5 bases). Deletions cut 5 bases from V and 2 bases from J, with 16 bases between. This CDR3 has 15 amino acids. Germline V gene lookup returns CDR1 MNHEY and CDR2 SVGAGI. This CDR3 is CASSASHSGPYEQYF. Written as DNA, the CDR3 is TGTGCCAGCAGTGCGTCGCACAGCGGCCCCTACGAGCAGTACTTC.

The V gene is TRBV29-1, the J gene TRBJ1-4; D gene ambiguous. The CDR3 spans 16 residues. The germline V gene encodes CDR1 SQVTM and CDR2 ANQGSEA. The V gene lost 7 bases and the J gene lost 0 bases, with 18 bases spanning the gap. CDR3 residues: CSASPGVFATNEKLFF. For the CDR3, the DNA is TGCAGCGCCTCCCCAGGTGTGTTTGCAACTAATGAAAAACTGTTTTTT.

The CDR3, as DNA: TGTGCCAGCAGCTTGACAGGGGGCCTGGAAAAACTGTTTTTT. It encodes CASSLTGGLEKLFF. This chain joins TRBV7-2 and TRBJ1-4; TRBD1 aligns across 10 bases. V lost 3 bases, J lost 8 bases, and 3 bases stayed unmatched. The CDR3 spans 14 residues. Per germline, CDR1 SGHTA and CDR2 FQGNSA.